Listed below are T cell receptor beta chains from one sample, sequenced in a study of radiotherapy plus CTLA-4 blockade in lung cancer. Measured with immunoSEQ multiplex PCR; TCRdb has only the in-frame clones, and not every one. The sample records 70,000 to 100,000 clones, roughly 86% being singletons. This material consisted of peripheral blood, taken from a patient treated with radiotherapy plus ipilimumab. The receptors were gathered from a human donor with non-small cell lung cancer who had a partial response to radiotherapy plus ipilimumab. The CDR3 runs from the conserved cysteine through the conserved F or W. The order of the fields is D gene, V gene, clone size, J gene, CDR3 protein, CDR3 DNA. A D gene is named only where the DNA matches it firmly. Clone size appears in some rows only: once, few, many, or a class for an expanded clone.

-,TRBV4-3,few,TRBJ1-2,CASSQVDRLYGYTF,TGCGCCAGCAGCCAAGTAGACAGGCTCTATGGCTACACCTTC
-,TRBV5-1,-,TRBJ2-2,CASSLAFGTTNTGELFF,TGCGCCAGCAGCTTGGCCTTCGGGACAACGAACACCGGGGAGCTGTTTTTT
TRBD2,TRBV29-1,-,TRBJ2-7,CSVDGTSGAYEQYF,TGCAGCGTGGACGGGACTAGCGGAGCCTACGAGCAGTACTTC
-,TRBV11-2,-,TRBJ2-3,CASSPGDTQYF,TGTGCCAGCAGCCCCGGAGATACGCAGTATTTT
-,TRBV7-2,once,TRBJ1-5,CASSFGGGRDQPQHF,TGTGCCAGCAGCTTTGGGGGGGGCCGGGATCAGCCCCAGCATTTT
TRBD1,TRBV5-4,-,TRBJ2-6,CASSSTGGNRANVLTF,TGTGCCAGCAGCTCAACAGGGGGCAATCGCGCCAACGTCCTGACTTTC
TRBD2,TRBV2,-,TRBJ2-5,CASRGLVQETQYF,TGTGCCAGCAGGGGACTAGTCCAAGAGACCCAGTACTTC
-,TRBV5-1,-,TRBJ1-4,CASSSGTVEGKLFF,TGCGCCAGCAGCTCCGGGACGGTGGAGGGAAAACTGTTTTTT
TRBD1,TRBV13,-,TRBJ1-2,CASSWDRGRNHYGYTF,TGTGCCAGCAGCTGGGACAGGGGGAGGAACCACTATGGCTACACCTTC
TRBD2,TRBV18,-,TRBJ2-7,CASSPGLASLEQYF,TGTGCCAGCTCACCGGGACTAGCCTCGCTCGAGCAGTACTTC
-,TRBV4-1,-,TRBJ1-2,CASSQEDQGGYTF,TGCGCCAGCAGCCAAGAGGACCAGGGGGGCTACACCTTC
-,TRBV19,-,TRBJ1-6,CASTTGRGYNSPLHF,TGTGCCAGTACCACCGGACGGGGATATAATTCACCCCTCCACTTT
TRBD1,TRBV28,-,TRBJ2-7,CASRGTGQRSSYEQYF,TGTGCCAGCAGGGGGACGGGACAGCGAAGCTCCTACGAGCAGTACTTC
-,TRBV4-1,-,TRBJ1-1,CASSQPTDRYLNTEAFF,TGCGCCAGCAGCCAACCCACCGACAGGTACTTGAACACTGAAGCTTTCTTT
-,TRBV9,-,TRBJ1-1,CASSAQDYRNTEAFF,TGTGCCAGCAGCGCACAGGACTACCGGAACACTGAAGCTTTCTTT